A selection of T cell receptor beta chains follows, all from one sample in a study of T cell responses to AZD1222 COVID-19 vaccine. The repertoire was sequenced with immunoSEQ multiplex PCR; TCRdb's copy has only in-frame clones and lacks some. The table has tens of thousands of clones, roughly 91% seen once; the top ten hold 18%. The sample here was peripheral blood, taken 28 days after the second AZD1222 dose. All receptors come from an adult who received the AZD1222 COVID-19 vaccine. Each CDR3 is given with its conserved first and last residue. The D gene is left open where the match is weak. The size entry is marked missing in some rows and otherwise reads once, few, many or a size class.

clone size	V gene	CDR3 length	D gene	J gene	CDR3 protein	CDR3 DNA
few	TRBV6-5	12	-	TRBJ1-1	CASSLRDGEAFF	TGTGCCAGCAGTCTACGGGACGGTGAAGCTTTCTTT
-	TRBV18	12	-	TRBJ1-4	CASSPLGEKLFF	TGTGCCAGCTCACCCCTAGGTGAAAAACTGTTTTTT
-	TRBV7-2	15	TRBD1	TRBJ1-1	CASSREWGTATEAFF	TGTGCCAGCAGCCGGGAGTGGGGGACAGCCACTGAAGCTTTCTTT
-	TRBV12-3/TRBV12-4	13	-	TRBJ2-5	CASRYDPQETQYF	TGTGCCAGCAGATACGACCCCCAAGAGACCCAGTACTTC
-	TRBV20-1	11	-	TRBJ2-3	CSAGRTDTQYF	TGCAGTGCGGGAAGGACAGATACGCAGTATTTT
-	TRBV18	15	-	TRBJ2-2	CASCPRMVNTGELFF	TGTGCCAGCTGCCCCAGGATGGTGAACACCGGGGAGCTGTTTTTT
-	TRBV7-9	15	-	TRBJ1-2	CASSRTGGYNYGYTF	TGTGCCAGCAGCCGAACTGGGGGGTATAACTATGGCTACACCTTC
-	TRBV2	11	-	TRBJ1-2	CASTSEYGYTF	TGTGCCAGCACCTCAGAATATGGCTACACCTTC
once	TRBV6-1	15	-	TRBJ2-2	CASSDGGPLTGELFF	TGTGCCAGCAGTGATGGGGGACCCCTAACCGGGGAGCTGTTTTTT
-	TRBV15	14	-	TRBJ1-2	CATSRGRANYGYTF	TGTGCCACCAGCAGAGGCAGGGCTAACTATGGCTACACCTTC
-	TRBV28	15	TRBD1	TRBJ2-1	CASSYRDRRYNEQFF	TGTGCCAGCAGCTACCGGGACAGAAGGTACAATGAGCAGTTCTTC
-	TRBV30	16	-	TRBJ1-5	CAWSNKQGTGHQPQHF	TGTGCCTGGAGCAACAAACAGGGAACGGGGCATCAGCCCCAGCATTTT
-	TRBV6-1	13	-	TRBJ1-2	CASSDTGLYGYTF	TGTGCCAGCAGTGATACAGGTCTCTATGGCTACACCTTC
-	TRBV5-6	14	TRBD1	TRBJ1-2	CASSSTGGIDGYTF	TGTGCCAGCAGCTCGACAGGGGGGATAGATGGCTACACCTTC
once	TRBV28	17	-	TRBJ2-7	CASSLEAGNTLPYEQYF	TGTGCCAGCAGTTTAGAGGCAGGCAATACGCTACCCTACGAGCAGTACTTC
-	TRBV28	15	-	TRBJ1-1	CASSTDGGLGTEAFF	TGTGCCAGCAGTACCGACGGGGGGTTGGGCACTGAAGCTTTCTTT
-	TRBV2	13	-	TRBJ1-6	CASSNRDGSPLHF	TGTGCCAGCAGTAACAGGGATGGATCACCCCTCCACTTT
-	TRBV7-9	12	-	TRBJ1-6	CASSLEGTPLHF	TGTGCCAGCAGCTTAGAAGGGACACCCCTCCACTTT
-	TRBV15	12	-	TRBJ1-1	CATSSDNRGAFF	TGTGCCACCAGCAGCGACAATAGAGGAGCTTTCTTT
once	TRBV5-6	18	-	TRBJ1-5	CASSFRSGSLVGNQPQHF	TGTGCCAGCAGCTTCCGGTCCGGGTCCCTTGTAGGCAATCAGCCCCAGCATTTT
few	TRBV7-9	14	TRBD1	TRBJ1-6	CASSFNQGGSPLHF	TGTGCCAGCAGCTTTAATCAGGGGGGTTCACCCCTCCACTTT
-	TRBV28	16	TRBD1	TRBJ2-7	CASSPVPGTGSYEQYF	TGTGCCAGCAGTCCCGTACCCGGGACAGGGTCGTACGAGCAGTACTTC
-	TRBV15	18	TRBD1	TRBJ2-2	CATSRTPGTGTNTGELFF	TGTGCCACCAGCAGGACACCTGGGACAGGGACGAACACCGGGGAGCTGTTTTTT
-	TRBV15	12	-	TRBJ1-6	CATSTSNSPLHF	TGTGCCACCAGCACGAGTAATTCACCCCTCCACTTT
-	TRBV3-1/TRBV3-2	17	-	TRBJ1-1	CASSQAGGGRMNTEAFF	TGTGCCAGCAGCCAAGCGGGTGGCGGGAGGATGAACACTGAAGCTTTCTTT
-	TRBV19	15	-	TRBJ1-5	CASSRLIGLNQPQHF	TGTGCCAGTAGTCGCCTCATAGGGCTCAATCAGCCCCAGCATTTT
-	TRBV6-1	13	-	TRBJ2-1	CASSDIARNEQFF	TGTGCCAGCAGTGATATTGCTAGGAATGAGCAGTTCTTC
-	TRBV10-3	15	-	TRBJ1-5	CAISDARRADQPQHF	TGTGCCATCAGTGACGCTAGGAGGGCCGATCAGCCCCAGCATTTT
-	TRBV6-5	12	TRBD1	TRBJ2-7	CASRDRAYEQYF	TGTGCCAGCCGGGACAGGGCCTACGAGCAGTACTTC
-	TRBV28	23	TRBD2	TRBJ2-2	CASSLWGLRQGLSGAANTGELFF	TGTGCCAGCAGTTTATGGGGTCTGCGGCAGGGGCTTAGCGGGGCGGCGAACACCGGGGAGCTGTTTTTT
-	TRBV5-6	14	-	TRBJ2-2	CASSFGRYTGELFF	TGTGCCAGCAGCTTTGGTCGGTACACCGGGGAGCTGTTTTTT
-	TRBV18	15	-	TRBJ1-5	CASSPAGPGNQPQHF	TGTGCCAGCTCACCCGCGGGACCGGGCAATCAGCCCCAGCATTTT
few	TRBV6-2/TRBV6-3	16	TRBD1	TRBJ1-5	CASSYRQGLLFQPQHF	TGTGCCAGCAGTTACCGACAGGGATTACTGTTTCAGCCCCAGCATTTT
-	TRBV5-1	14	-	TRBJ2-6	CASGAVSGANVLTF	TGCGCCAGCGGGGCGGTGTCTGGGGCCAACGTCCTGACTTTC
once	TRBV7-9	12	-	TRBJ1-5	CASSYSNQPQHF	TGTGCCAGCAGCTATAGCAATCAGCCCCAGCATTTT
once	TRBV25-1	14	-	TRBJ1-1	CASSHTGKNTEAFF	TGTGCCAGCAGCCATACCGGGAAGAACACTGAAGCTTTCTTT
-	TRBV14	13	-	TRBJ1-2	CASSQTINYGYTF	TGTGCCAGCAGCCAGACAATCAACTATGGCTACACCTTC
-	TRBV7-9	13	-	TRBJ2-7	CASSPSVSYEQYF	TGTGCCAGCAGTCCCAGTGTCTCCTACGAGCAGTACTTC
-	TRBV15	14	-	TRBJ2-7	CATSRVTADGEQYF	TGTGCCACCAGCAGAGTAACAGCGGATGGTGAGCAGTACTTC
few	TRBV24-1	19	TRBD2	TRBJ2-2	CATSDAGLAGGMNTGELFF	TGTGCCACCAGTGACGCAGGACTAGCGGGGGGGATGAACACCGGGGAGCTGTTTTTT
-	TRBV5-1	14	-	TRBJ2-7	CASSLSGTTYEQYF	TGCGCCAGCAGCTTGTCCGGGACAACCTACGAGCAGTACTTC
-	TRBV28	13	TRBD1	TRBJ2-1	CASRTGSGDEQFF	TGTGCCAGCAGGACAGGGAGTGGCGATGAGCAGTTCTTC
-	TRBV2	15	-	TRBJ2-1	CASSDGQISYNEQFF	TGTGCCAGCAGTGATGGGCAGATCTCCTACAATGAGCAGTTCTTC
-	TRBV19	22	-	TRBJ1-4	CASRGFPPRGHGPREINEKLFF	TGTGCCAGTAGAGGGTTCCCCCCCCGGGGACACGGACCTCGGGAAATTAATGAAAAACTGTTTTTT
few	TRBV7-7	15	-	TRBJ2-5	CASSLANGIQETQYF	TGTGCTAGCAGCTTAGCGAATGGTATCCAAGAGACCCAGTACTTC
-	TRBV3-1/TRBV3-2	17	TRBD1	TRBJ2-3	CASSIRGQASSTDTQYF	TGTGCCAGCAGCATCCGAGGACAGGCTTCAAGCACAGATACGCAGTATTTT
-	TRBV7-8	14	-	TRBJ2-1	CASSLQRGSIEQFF	TGTGCCAGCAGCTTGCAAAGGGGGAGCATTGAGCAGTTCTTC
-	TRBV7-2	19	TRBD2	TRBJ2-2	CASSLEEVRLAGGTGELFF	TGTGCCAGCAGCTTAGAGGAGGTTCGACTAGCGGGGGGTACCGGGGAGCTGTTTTTT
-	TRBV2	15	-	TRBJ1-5	CASSETMSTAQPQHF	TGTGCCAGCAGTGAAACTATGAGTACGGCTCAGCCCCAGCATTTT
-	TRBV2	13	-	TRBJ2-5	CASTFQAGETQYF	TGTGCCAGCACGTTTCAGGCAGGGGAGACCCAGTACTTC
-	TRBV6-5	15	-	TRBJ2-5	CASPRDRQVSKTQYF	TGTGCCAGCCCACGAGACCGACAAGTTTCAAAGACCCAGTACTTC
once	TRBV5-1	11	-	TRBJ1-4	CASGDNEKLFF	TGCGCCAGCGGCGATAATGAAAAACTGTTTTTT